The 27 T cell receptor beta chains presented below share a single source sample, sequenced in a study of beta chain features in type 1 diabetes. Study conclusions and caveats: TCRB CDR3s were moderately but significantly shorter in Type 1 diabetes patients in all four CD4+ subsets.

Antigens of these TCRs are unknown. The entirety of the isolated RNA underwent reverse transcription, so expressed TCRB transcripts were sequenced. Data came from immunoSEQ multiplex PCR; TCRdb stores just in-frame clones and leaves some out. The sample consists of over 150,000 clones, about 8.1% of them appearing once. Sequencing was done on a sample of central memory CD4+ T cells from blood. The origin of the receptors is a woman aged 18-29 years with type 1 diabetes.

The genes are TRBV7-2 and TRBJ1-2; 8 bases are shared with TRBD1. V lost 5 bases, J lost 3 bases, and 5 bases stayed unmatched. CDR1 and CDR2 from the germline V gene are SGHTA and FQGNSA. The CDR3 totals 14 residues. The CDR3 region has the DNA TGTGCCAGCAGCGTCGACAGGGGCTACTATGGCTACACCTTC. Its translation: CASSVDRGYYGYTF.

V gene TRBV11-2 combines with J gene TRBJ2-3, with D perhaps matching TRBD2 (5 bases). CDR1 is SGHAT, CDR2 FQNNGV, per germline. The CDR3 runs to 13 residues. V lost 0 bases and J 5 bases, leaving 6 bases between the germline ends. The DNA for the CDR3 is TGTGCCAGCAGCTTAGATCGGGAAGATACGCAGTATTTT. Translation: CASSLDREDTQYF. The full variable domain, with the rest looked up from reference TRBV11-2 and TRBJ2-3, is EAGVAQSPRYKIIEKRQSVAFWCNPISGHATLYWYQQILGQGPKLLIQFQNNGVVDDSQLPKDRFSAERLKGVDSTLKIQPAKLEDSAVYLCASSLDREDTQYFGPGTRLTVL.

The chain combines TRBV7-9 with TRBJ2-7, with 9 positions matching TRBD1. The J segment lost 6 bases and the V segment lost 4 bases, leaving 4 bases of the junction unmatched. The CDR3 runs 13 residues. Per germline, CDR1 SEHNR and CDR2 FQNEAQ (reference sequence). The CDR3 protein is CASSSLTGGEQYF. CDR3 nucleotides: TGTGCCAGCAGCTCATTGACAGGGGGCGAGCAGTACTTC.

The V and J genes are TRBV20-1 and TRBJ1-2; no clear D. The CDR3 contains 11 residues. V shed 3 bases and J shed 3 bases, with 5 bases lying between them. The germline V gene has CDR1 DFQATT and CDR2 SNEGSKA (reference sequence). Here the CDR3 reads CSARRDYGYTF. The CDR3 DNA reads TGCAGTGCTAGGAGGGACTATGGCTACACCTTC.

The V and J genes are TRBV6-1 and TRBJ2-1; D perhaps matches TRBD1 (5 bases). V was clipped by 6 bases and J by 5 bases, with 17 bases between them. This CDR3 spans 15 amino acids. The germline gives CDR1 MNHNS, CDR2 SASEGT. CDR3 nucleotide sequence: TGTGCCAGCAGAGACGTGGGGCACCGTAACAATGAGCAGTTCTTC. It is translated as CASRDVGHRNNEQFF.

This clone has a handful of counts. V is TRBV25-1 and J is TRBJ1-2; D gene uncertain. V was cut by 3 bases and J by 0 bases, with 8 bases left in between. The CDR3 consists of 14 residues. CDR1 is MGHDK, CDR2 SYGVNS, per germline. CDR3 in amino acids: CASSEAGSNYGYTF. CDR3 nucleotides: TGTGCCAGCAGTGAGGCGGGGTCTAACTATGGCTACACCTTC.

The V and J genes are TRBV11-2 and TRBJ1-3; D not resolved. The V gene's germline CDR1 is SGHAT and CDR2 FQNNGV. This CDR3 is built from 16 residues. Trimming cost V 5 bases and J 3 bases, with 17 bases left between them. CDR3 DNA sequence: TGTGCCAGCAGCCCCCTTTTAGGAGGGAGTGGAAACACCATATATTTT. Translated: CASSPLLGGSGNTIYF. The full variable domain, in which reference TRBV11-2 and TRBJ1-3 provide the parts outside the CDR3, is EAGVAQSPRYKIIEKRQSVAFWCNPISGHATLYWYQQILGQGPKLLIQFQNNGVVDDSQLPKDRFSAERLKGVDSTLKIQPAKLEDSAVYLCASSPLLGGSGNTIYFGEGSWLTVV.

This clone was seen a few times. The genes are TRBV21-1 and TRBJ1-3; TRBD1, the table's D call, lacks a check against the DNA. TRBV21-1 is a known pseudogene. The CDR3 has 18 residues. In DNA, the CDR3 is TGTGCCAGCAGCAAAGTTGAGGGGACAGACCACCATCGAAACACCATATATTTT. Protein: CASSKVEGTDHHRNTIYF.

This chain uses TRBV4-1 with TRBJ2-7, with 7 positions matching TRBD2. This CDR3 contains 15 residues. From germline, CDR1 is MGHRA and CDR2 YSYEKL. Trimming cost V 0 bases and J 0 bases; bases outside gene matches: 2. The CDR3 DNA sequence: TGCGCCAGCAGCCAAGAGGGCGGGGGCTCCTACGAGCAGTACTTC. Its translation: CASSQEGGGSYEQYF.

In DNA form, the CDR3 reads TGCGCCAGCCAAACTTTAGGACAGCCCACCGGGGAGCTGTTTTTT. As protein: CASQTLGQPTGELFF. The gene calls are TRBV5-1 and TRBJ2-2; TRBD1 might be the D (6 bases). CDR1 is SGHRS, CDR2 YFSETQ, per germline. The CDR3 runs 15 residues. V was trimmed by 7 bases and J by 4 bases, leaving 17 bases between them.

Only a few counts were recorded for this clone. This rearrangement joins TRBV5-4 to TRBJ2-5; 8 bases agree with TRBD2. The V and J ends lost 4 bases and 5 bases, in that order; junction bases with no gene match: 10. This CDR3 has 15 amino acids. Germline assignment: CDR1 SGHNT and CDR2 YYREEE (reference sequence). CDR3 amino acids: CASSRAGGAVETQYF. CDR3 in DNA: TGTGCCAGCAGCAGAGCCGGGGGGGCGGTTGAGACCCAGTACTTC.

The CDR3 nucleotides read TGTGCCTGGAACGCAGGGGGCACTGAAGCTTTCTTT. It encodes CAWNAGGTEAFF. V and J are TRBV30 and TRBJ1-1, with TRBD1 matching 7 bases. Germline V gene data show CDR1 as GTSNPN and CDR2 as SVGIG (reference sequence). The CDR3 is 12 residues long. After removal of 4 bases from V and 4 bases from J, the junction contained 3 bases not matched to a gene. The whole variable domain, remainder taken from reference TRBV30 and TRBJ1-1, is SQTIHQWPATLVQPVGSPLSLECTVEGTSNPNLYWYRQAAGRGLQLLFYSVGIGQISSEVPQNLSASRPQDRQFILSSKKLLLSDSGFYLCAWNAGGTEAFFGQGTRLTVV.

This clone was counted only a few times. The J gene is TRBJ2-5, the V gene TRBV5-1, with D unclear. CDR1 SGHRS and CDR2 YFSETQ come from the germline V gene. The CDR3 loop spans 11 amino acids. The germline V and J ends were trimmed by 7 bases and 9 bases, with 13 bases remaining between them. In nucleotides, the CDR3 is TGCGCCAGCGGCCCCTCACAACCCCAGTACTTC. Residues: CASGPSQPQYF.

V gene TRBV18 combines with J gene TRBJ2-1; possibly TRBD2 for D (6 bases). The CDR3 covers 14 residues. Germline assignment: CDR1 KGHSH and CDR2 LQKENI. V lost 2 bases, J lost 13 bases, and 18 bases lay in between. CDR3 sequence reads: CASSPGTGKVGQFF. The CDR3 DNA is TGTGCCAGCTCACCAGGGACTGGGAAAGTTGGTCAGTTCTTC.

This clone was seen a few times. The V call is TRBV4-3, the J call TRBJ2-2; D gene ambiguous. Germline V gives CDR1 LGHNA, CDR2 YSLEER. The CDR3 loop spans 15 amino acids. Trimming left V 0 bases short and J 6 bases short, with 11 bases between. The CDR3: CASSQDHGASGELFF. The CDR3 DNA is TGCGCCAGCAGCCAAGACCATGGAGCATCCGGGGAGCTGTTTTTT.

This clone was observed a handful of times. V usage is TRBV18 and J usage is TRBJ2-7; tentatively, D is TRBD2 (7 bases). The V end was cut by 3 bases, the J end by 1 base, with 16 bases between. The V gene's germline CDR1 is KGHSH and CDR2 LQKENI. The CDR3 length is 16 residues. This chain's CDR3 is CASSPTGGQQSYEQYF. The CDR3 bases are TGTGCCAGCTCACCGACCGGGGGGCAACAATCCTACGAGCAGTACTTC. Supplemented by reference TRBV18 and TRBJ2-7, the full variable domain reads NAGVMQNPRHLVRRRGQEARLRCSPMKGHSHVYWYRQLPEEGLKFMVYLQKENIIDESGMPKERFSAEFPKEGPSILRIQQVVRGDSAAYFCASSPTGGQQSYEQYFGPGTRLTVT.

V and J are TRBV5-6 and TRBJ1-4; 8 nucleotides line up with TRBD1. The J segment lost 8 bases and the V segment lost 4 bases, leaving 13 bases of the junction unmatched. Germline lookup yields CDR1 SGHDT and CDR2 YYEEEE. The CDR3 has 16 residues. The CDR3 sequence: CASSKRTGTIGEKLFF. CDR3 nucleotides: TGTGCCAGCAGCAAAAGGACAGGGACGATTGGAGAAAAACTGTTTTTT.

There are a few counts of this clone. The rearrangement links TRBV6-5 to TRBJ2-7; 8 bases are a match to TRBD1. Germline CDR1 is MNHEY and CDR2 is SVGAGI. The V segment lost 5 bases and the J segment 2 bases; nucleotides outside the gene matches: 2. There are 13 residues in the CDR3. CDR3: CASSKTGAYEQYF. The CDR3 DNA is TGTGCCAGCAGTAAGACAGGGGCCTACGAGCAGTACTTC.

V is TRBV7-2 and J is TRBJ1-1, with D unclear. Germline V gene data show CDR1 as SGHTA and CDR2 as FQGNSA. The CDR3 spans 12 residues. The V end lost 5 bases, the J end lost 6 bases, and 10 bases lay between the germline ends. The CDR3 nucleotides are TGTGCCAGCAGCATCCGAGGATCTGAAGCTTTCTTT. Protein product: CASSIRGSEAFF.

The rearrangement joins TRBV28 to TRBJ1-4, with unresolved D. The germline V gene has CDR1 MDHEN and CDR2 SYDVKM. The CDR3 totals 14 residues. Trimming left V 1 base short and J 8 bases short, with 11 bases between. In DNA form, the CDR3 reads TGTGCCAGCAGTTTATCCCCCTTTTCCGAAAAACTGTTTTTT. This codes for CASSLSPFSEKLFF. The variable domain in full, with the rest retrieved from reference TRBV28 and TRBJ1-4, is DVKVTQSSRYLVKRTGEKVFLECVQDMDHENMFWYRQDPGLGLRLIYFSYDVKMKEKGDIPEGYSVSREKKERFSLILESASTNQTSMYLCASSLSPFSEKLFFGSGTQLSVL.

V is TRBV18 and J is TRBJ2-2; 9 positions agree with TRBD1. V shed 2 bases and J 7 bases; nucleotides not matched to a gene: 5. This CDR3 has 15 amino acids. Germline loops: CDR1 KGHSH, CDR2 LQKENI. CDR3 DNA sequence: TGTGCCAGCTCACCAGGGACAGGGTTGCACGGGGAGCTGTTTTTT. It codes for CASSPGTGLHGELFF.

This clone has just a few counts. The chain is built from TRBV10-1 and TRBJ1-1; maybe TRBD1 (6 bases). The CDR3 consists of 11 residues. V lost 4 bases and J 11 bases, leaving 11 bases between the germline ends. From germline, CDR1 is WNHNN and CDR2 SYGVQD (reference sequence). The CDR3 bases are TGCGCCAGCAGTGGCCAGGGGCCGGCTTTCTTT. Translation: CASSGQGPAFF.

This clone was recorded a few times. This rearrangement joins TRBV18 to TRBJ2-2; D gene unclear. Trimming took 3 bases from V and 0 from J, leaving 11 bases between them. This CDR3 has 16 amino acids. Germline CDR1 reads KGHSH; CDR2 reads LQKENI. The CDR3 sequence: CASSPTSDSNTGELFF. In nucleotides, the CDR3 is TGTGCCAGCTCACCTACCTCAGATTCGAACACCGGGGAGCTGTTTTTT.

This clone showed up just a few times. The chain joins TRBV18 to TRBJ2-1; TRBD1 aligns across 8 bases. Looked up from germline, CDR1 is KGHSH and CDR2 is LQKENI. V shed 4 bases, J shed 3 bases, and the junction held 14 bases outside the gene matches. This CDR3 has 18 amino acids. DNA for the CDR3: TGTGCCAGCTCACTTAGCATCCTTGGGACAGGCGTCTACAATGAGCAGTTCTTC. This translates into CASSLSILGTGVYNEQFF. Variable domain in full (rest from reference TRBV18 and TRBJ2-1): NAGVMQNPRHLVRRRGQEARLRCSPMKGHSHVYWYRQLPEEGLKFMVYLQKENIIDESGMPKERFSAEFPKEGPSILRIQQVVRGDSAAYFCASSLSILGTGVYNEQFFGPGTRLTVL.

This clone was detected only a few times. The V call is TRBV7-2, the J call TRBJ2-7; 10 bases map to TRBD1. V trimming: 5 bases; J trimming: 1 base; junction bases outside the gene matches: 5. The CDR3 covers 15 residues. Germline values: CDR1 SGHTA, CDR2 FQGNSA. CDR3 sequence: CASSQSGQGSYEQYF. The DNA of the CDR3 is TGTGCCAGCAGCCAGTCGGGACAGGGGTCCTACGAGCAGTACTTC.

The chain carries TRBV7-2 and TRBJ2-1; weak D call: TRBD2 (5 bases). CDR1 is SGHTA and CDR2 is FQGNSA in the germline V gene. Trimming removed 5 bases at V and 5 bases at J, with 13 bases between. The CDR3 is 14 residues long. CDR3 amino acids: CASSPRRGDNEQFF. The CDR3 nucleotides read TGTGCCAGCAGCCCCCGCCGGGGAGACAATGAGCAGTTCTTC.

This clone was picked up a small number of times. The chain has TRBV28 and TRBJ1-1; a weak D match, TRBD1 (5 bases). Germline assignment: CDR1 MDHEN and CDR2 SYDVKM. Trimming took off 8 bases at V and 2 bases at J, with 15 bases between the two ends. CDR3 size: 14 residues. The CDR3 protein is CASAQVGGNTEAFF. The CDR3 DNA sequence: TGTGCCAGCGCACAGGTGGGGGGAAACACTGAAGCTTTCTTT.